This T cell receptor beta chain was captured in a study of T-cell reconstitution after alpha-beta-depleted transplantation in children. This clonotype was counted ten times or more. The TCRbeta library was prepared with unique molecular identifiers. TCRdb processed the PCR reads anew with MiXCR; each CDR3 protein has one entry. The sample has roughly 150,000 distinct CDR3 sequences, 11% seen once. The germline gives CDR1 LNHNV, CDR2 YYDKDF (reference sequence). The CDR3 runs to 15 residues. V lost 2 bases to trimming and J lost 1 base, with 11 bases between them. Sample: PBMCs, taken before TCRalphabeta/CD19-depleted stem cell transplant. V is TRBV15 and J is TRBJ1-1, with a weak D call TRBD1 (5 bases). The clonotype comes from a boy between 2 and 15 years old with acute myeloid leukemia, due to receive a stem cell transplant. DNA for the CDR3: TGTGCCACCAGCAGACAGGGTTGGAGGAACACTGAAGCTTTCTTT. Translated: CATSRQGWRNTEAFF.